The next 2 T cell receptor beta chains were all read from a single sample in a study of blood T cells in healthy people across ages. Using a J-beta primer mix together with a sample-barcoded 5' primer, a second PCR was run for roughly 7 to 11 cycles. TCRdb reprocessed the 5' RACE reads with MiXCR, giving one entry per CDR3 protein. The table records some 710,000 distinct CDR3 sequences, 35% to 60% of them present only once. Specimen: blood. The origin of the receptors is an elderly man in good health.

The chain employs TRBV13 and TRBJ2-3, with TRBD1 matching 9 bases. The V gene's germline CDR1 is PRHDT and CDR2 FYEKMQ (reference sequence). The CDR3 totals 17 residues. V gave up 6 bases and J gave up 5 bases; unmatched junction bases: 15. CDR3 in DNA: TGTGCCAGCAGTCTTAACAGGGGGCGATCGGAAAGAGATACGCAGTATTTT. This translates into CASSLNRGRSERDTQYF.

The rearrangement uses TRBV7-8 and TRBJ2-1; 8 bases agree with TRBD2. The CDR3 is 17 amino acids. The V gene's germline CDR1 is SGHVS and CDR2 FQNEAQ. J was trimmed by 7 bases and V by 5 bases; bases with no gene match: 16. CDR3 sequence reads: CASSDLVREGPGNEQFF. CDR3 nucleotide sequence: TGTGCCAGCAGCGACCTCGTCCGGGAGGGCCCCGGGAATGAGCAGTTCTTC.